This TCR beta chain was recovered during a study of blood T cells in healthy people across ages (dated by TCRdb to 2013 to 2016). Broadly, across the study: In model experiments, template switching captured about one uniquely barcoded TCR beta cDNA molecule for every two T cells. To track age-related changes in TCR beta repertoire diversity, the study relied on deep sequencing normalized with unique cDNA molecular identifiers. The donors were split into four age groups: young (average 16 years), middle-aged (roughly 42), aged (62) and long-lived (approximately 80). Donors of different ages were randomly distributed across sequencing lanes to avoid experimental bias. Two additional independent replicas of 1 million unique cDNA reads from the same blood draw were analyzed for two donors (one aged 18 to 30 and one aged 80 or older). Summary of the overall study and its limitations: Compared with the aged group, the long-lived group had more naive CD4+ T cells, fewer expanded clones and increased TCR diversity, suggesting age selection. Estimates of total diversity based on one million sequenced T cells were regarded as lower bounds and as underestimates. As age increased, observed TCR beta diversity per million T cells dropped in a roughly linear way, and a significant reduction was already evident by age approximately 40. A strong correlation was found between observed TCR beta diversity and the percentage of naive T cells measured by flow cytometry. Because profiling used bulk unsorted PBMCs, naive and antigen-experienced compartments could not be compared conclusively. Because donor CMV infection status was unknown, age-related changes in expanded clonotypes were potentially confounded.

Libraries were prepared through 5' RACE. The instrument given in TCRdb is Illumina HiSeq 2500. A second PCR of roughly 7 to 12 cycles was run with a J-beta primer mix and a sample-barcoded 5' primer. A unique molecular identifier was introduced onto each TCR beta cDNA molecule by a template-switch 5' adaptor carrying 12 random nucleotides. Each sample yielded at least 2.5 million CDR3-containing paired-end reads. The Mint cDNA synthesis kit, primed by a TRBC-specific oligonucleotide, was used to synthesize first-strand cDNA from all RNA. Following uracil-DNA glycosylase treatment, a first 18-cycle PCR with universal primers M1SS and BC2_uni_R was performed on all cDNA. In the paper's pipeline: For normalization, 1 million high-quality reads were randomly selected from each sample, with every read carrying a distinct molecular identifier. Reads with shared molecular identifiers were discarded instead of being binned into consensus sequences. MiTCR, set to a Q25 quality threshold and the strictest error-elimination algorithm, was used for CDR3 identification, clonotype clustering and error correction. A nonparametric unseen species model using Euler transformation provided a lower-bound estimate of total TCR beta diversity. TCRdb's own reprocessing of the public reads used fastp at Q25 and MiXCR and kept productive beta chains. Rows are unified per CDR3 protein, each entry keeping the most common DNA and genes. For this entry, the V and J calls and clone size follow TCRdb and not the study's own pipeline. The sample profile shows about 1.8 million distinct CDR3 sequences; roughly 49% of them were found once. The biggest ten clones account for less than 2.5% of the sample.

V was cut back by 5 bases and J by 1 base, leaving a gap of 21 bases between them. The CDR3 covers 18 residues, taking in both the cysteine and the phenylalanine. Only the CDR3 portion is preserved as DNA: 54 bases, with reading frame beginning at the first base. The germline V gene encodes CDR1 SGHTA and CDR2 FQGNSA. Donors were a few dozen systemically healthy Caucasian individuals from Russia aged roughly 6 to 90 years. Each donor gave about 10 milliliters of peripheral blood, drawn into EDTA-treated Vacutainer tubes. Ficoll-Paque density-gradient centrifugation was used to isolate PBMCs, with at least 6.5 million per sample. Total RNA, at least 6 micrograms per sample, was extracted from PBMCs with Trizol reagent. For every donor, an aliquot of PBMCs went through flow cytometry to measure the percentages of naive CD45RAhigh/CD27high T cells. Worth noting for this clonotype: Its target antigen remains unknown. No per-base quality is available; no much larger clone lies one base away.

This receptor was obtained from a woman in her forties in good health. This sequence uses TRBV7-2 and TRBJ1-5; the D gene assignment is ambiguous. The material sequenced was blood. The sequenced DNA: TGTGCCAGCAGCCCAAACCCATCCGGGGTGGGCAGCAATCAGCCCCAGCATTTT. It specifies CASSPNPSGVGSNQPQHF. Reference TRBV7-2 and TRBJ1-5 proteins supply the regions before and after the CDR3; the full variable domain is: GAGVSQSPSNKVTEKGKDVELRCDPISGHTALYWYRQSLGQGLEFLIYFQGNSAPDKSGLPSDRFSAERTGGSVSTLTIQRTQQEDSAVYLCASSPNPSGVGSNQPQHFGDGTRLSIL.